The T cell receptor (beta chain) under discussion was sequenced for a study of blood T cell repertoires in COVID-19. Study-level information: The origin of the acute and convalescent COVID-19 samples was the United States, Italy and Spain. Sample material is recorded as cDNA or gDNA derived from T cells, B-cell-depleted T cells, or PBMCs.

This clone was observed once. This CDR3 is 15 amino acids long. Unmatched junction bases numbered 7, after V lost 2 bases and J lost 9 bases. Germline V CDR1 and CDR2: WSHSY, SAAADI. Per the authors' pipeline: Cell counts per sample came from amplifying reference gene primers. TCRdb's copy holds only in-frame clones and misses some; the assay was immunoSEQ multiplex PCR. V, J and clone size reflect that table, while D and trimming were determined from the DNA. The sample shows more than 35,000 clones, roughly 63% of them seen only once. Sequencing input: peripheral blood. This TCR was recovered from a man at least 80 years old with acute or convalescent COVID-19. The gene calls are TRBV10-2 and TRBJ1-5; 10 bases match TRBD1. For the CDR3, the DNA is TGCGCCAGCAGTGAGCCGACAGGGGGCGGTGGGCCCCAGCATTTT. Its protein product is CASSEPTGGGGPQHF.